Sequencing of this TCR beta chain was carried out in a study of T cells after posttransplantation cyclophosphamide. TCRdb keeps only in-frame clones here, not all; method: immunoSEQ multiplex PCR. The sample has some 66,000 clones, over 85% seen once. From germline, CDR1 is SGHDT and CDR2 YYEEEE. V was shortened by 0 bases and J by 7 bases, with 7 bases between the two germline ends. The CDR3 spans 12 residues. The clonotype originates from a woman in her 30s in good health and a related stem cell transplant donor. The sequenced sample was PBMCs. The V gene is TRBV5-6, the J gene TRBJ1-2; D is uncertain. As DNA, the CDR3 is TGTGCCAGCAGCTTGGGGGGTCTTGGCTACACCTTC. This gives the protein CASSLGGLGYTF.